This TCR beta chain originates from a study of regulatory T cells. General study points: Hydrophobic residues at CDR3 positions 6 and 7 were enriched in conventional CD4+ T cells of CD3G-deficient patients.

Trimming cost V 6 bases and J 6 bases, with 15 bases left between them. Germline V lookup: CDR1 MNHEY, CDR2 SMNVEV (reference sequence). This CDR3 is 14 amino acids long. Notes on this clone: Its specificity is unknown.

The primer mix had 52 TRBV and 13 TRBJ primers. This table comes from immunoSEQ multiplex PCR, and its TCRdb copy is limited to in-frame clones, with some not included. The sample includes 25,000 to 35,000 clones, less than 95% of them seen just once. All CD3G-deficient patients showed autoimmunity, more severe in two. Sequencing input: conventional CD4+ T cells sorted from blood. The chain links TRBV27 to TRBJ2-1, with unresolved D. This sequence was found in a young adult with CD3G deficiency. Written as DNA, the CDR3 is TGTGCCAGCAGCACGCGATCAGCTCTCAATGAGCAGTTCTTC. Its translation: CASSTRSALNEQFF.